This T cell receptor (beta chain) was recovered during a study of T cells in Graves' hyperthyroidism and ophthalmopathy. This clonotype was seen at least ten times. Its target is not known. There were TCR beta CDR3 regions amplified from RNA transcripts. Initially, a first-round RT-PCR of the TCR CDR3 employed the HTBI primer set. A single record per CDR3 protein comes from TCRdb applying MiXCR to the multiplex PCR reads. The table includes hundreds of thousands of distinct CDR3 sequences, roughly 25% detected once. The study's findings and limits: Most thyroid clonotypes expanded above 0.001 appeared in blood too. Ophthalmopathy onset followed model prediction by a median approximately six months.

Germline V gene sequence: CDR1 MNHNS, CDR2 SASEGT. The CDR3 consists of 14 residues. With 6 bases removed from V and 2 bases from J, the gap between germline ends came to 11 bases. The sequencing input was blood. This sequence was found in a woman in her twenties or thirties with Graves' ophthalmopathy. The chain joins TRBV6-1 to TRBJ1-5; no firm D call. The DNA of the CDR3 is TGTGCCAGCAGCATCCCGTCGGGCAATCAGCCCCAGCATTTT. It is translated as CASSIPSGNQPQHF.